Below, 17 T cell receptor beta chains from the same sample are listed, as sequenced in a study of monozygotic twins with inflammatory bowel disease. For each CDR3 protein, TCRdb gives one entry from its re-call of the 5' RACE reads, without DNA. Its clone listing holds 400,000 to 500,000 distinct CDR3 sequences. The specimen was blood. All receptors come from a human donor with ulcerative colitis or Crohn's disease, or a healthy co-twin of an affected twin (not recorded which).

The chain uses TRBV7-9 and TRBJ2-6; TCRdb lists TRBD1, though no DNA is available to test this call. Germline CDR1 is SEHNR and CDR2 is FQNEAQ (reference sequence). This CDR3 is 17 amino acids long. CDR3 region: CASSSLNRGRRANVLTF.

The CDR3 protein is CSARELFSREDSYNEQFF. The chain recombines TRBV20-1 with TRBJ2-1. Per the germline V gene, CDR1 is DFQATT and CDR2 is SNEGSKA (reference sequence). This CDR3 region has 18 residues.

The rearrangement uses TRBV20-1 and TRBJ2-3; TCRdb reports TRBD2, a call that lacks DNA to check it against. Germline loops: CDR1 DFQATT, CDR2 SNEGSKA (reference sequence). The CDR3 length is 14 residues. The CDR3 region is CSARVDYGTDTQYF.

The V and J genes are TRBV30 and TRBJ2-1; TCRdb reports TRBD1, a call that lacks DNA to check it against. Germline CDR1 GTSNPN, CDR2 SVGIG (reference sequence). This CDR3 contains 14 residues. The CDR3: CARASRAGVNEQFF.

V usage is TRBV7-9 and J usage is TRBJ2-2; the TCRdb D gene call, TRBD1, has no DNA to confirm it. The CDR3 totals 16 residues. In germline, CDR1 is SEHNR, CDR2 FQNEAQ (reference sequence). This CDR3 reads CASRHPRLGFAGELFF.

This chain joins TRBV9 and TRBJ2-5. This CDR3 has 14 amino acids. Germline V gene data show CDR1 as SGDLS and CDR2 as YYNGEE. This CDR3 reads CASSAGNARETQYF.

CDR3 protein: CASSFFGETQYF. This chain links TRBV12-3 or TRBV12-4 with TRBJ2-5. The CDR3 has 12 residues.

This chain joins TRBV7-2 and TRBJ2-1; TCRdb's D call of TRBD1 is untestable without DNA. The CDR3 has 15 residues. The germline CDR1 and CDR2 sequences are SGHTA and FQGNSA. The CDR3 sequence: CASSFSGKISHEQFF.

The chain recombines TRBV20-1 with TRBJ2-7; the TCRdb D gene call, TRBD2, has no DNA to confirm it. The length of the CDR3 is 15 residues. CDR1 is DFQATT and CDR2 is SNEGSKA in the germline V gene (reference sequence). The CDR3 loop reads CSARLAAKNSYEQYF.

The chain uses TRBV4-2 and TRBJ1-2; TCRdb's assignment of TRBD1 cannot be checked, as there is no DNA. The CDR3 covers 15 residues. Germline V CDR1 and CDR2: LGHNA, YNFKEQ. The CDR3 spells CASSQDRQGVDGYTF.

The chain couples TRBV12-3 or TRBV12-4 to TRBJ1-4; the D call from TCRdb, TRBD1, cannot be confirmed without DNA. The CDR3 extends over 15 amino acids. The CDR3 is CASSGLQGMNEKLFF.

The chain recombines TRBV20-1 with TRBJ2-1. Germline V CDR1 and CDR2: DFQATT, SNEGSKA (reference sequence). CDR3 length equals 11 residues. The CDR3 region is CSARDFPEQFF.

The gene calls are TRBV6-5 and TRBJ2-2. The CDR3 sequence is 13 residues long. Germline-derived CDR1 and CDR2 are MNHEY and SVGAGI. CDR3 amino acids: CASALHCTGELFF.

The chain combines TRBV7-2 with TRBJ2-1; TCRdb outputs TRBD2, but without DNA this stays unchecked. Germline CDR1 and CDR2: SGHTA and FQGNSA. There are 15 residues in the CDR3. The CDR3 loop reads CASSFQRDPVNEQFF.

The CDR3 is CATSRGPGVTGELFF. The chain joins TRBV15 to TRBJ2-2; lacking DNA, the TRBD1 call made by TCRdb goes unchecked. The V gene's germline CDR1 is LNHNV and CDR2 YYDKDF (reference sequence). The CDR3 loop spans 15 amino acids.

The CDR3 sequence is CASSRVMDEQFF. This chain joins TRBV11-2 and TRBJ2-1. The germline V gene encodes CDR1 SGHAT and CDR2 FQNNGV. There are 12 residues in the CDR3.

The chain has TRBV4-3 and TRBJ1-2; TCRdb's D gene call, TRBD1, goes unchecked for lack of DNA. Germline V gene data show CDR1 as LGHNA and CDR2 as YSLEER. The CDR3 runs to 15 residues. The CDR3: CASSQDLTGNYGYTF.